This T cell receptor beta chain was identified during a study of blood T cells in healthy people across ages. Points from the study as a whole: Any changes in expanded clonotypes were possibly confounded, as donor CMV status remained unknown.

This clonotype was seen more than once but under ten times. Its specificity is unknown. Germline-derived CDR1 and CDR2 are SGHAT and FQNNGV. The CDR3 has 13 amino acids. Trimming took off 0 bases at V and 10 bases at J, with 13 bases between the two ends. Through a sample-barcoded 5' primer and a J-beta primer mix, a second PCR was run for roughly 6 to 12 cycles. A template-switch adaptor with 12 random nucleotides tagged each cDNA molecule. From the 5' RACE reads, TCRdb called clonotypes with MiXCR, one entry per CDR3 protein. Of over a million distinct CDR3 sequences in the sample, roughly 43% were seen once.

The chain links TRBV11-2 to TRBJ2-7; no definite D call. The source is a young woman in good health. The sequenced sample was blood. In DNA form, the CDR3 reads TGTGCCAGCAGCTTAGATGTGAAAGCAGAACAGTACTTC. It yields the protein CASSLDVKAEQYF.